The clone carrying this T cell receptor (beta chain) was counted once. Study processing details: The authors estimated nucleated cell counts from reference gene primer amplification. Assay: immunoSEQ multiplex PCR; the TCRdb copy retains only in-frame clones and omits some. V and J calls and clone size are copied from that table; D and trimming were computed from the DNA. Of tens of thousands of clones in the sample, about 90% were seen once. The data were taken from a study of blood T cell repertoires in COVID-19. Study in general: The origin of the acute and convalescent COVID-19 samples was the United States, Italy and Spain. From T cells, B-cell-depleted T cells, or PBMCs came the material, which was cDNA or gDNA.

This TCR derives from a woman aged 65 to 85 with acute or convalescent COVID-19. The sequenced sample consisted of peripheral blood.

CDR3 DNA: TGTGCCAGCAGCTTGAAAGGGGGGGGGAAGTACACTGAAGCTTTCTTT. Translating it yields CASSLKGGGKYTEAFF. V is TRBV5-4 and J is TRBJ1-1; a possible D gene is TRBD1 (6 bases). Germline V gene sequence: CDR1 SGHNT, CDR2 YYREEE (reference sequence). This CDR3 comprises 16 residues. The V end lost 1 base, the J end lost 3 bases, and 16 bases lay between the germline ends.